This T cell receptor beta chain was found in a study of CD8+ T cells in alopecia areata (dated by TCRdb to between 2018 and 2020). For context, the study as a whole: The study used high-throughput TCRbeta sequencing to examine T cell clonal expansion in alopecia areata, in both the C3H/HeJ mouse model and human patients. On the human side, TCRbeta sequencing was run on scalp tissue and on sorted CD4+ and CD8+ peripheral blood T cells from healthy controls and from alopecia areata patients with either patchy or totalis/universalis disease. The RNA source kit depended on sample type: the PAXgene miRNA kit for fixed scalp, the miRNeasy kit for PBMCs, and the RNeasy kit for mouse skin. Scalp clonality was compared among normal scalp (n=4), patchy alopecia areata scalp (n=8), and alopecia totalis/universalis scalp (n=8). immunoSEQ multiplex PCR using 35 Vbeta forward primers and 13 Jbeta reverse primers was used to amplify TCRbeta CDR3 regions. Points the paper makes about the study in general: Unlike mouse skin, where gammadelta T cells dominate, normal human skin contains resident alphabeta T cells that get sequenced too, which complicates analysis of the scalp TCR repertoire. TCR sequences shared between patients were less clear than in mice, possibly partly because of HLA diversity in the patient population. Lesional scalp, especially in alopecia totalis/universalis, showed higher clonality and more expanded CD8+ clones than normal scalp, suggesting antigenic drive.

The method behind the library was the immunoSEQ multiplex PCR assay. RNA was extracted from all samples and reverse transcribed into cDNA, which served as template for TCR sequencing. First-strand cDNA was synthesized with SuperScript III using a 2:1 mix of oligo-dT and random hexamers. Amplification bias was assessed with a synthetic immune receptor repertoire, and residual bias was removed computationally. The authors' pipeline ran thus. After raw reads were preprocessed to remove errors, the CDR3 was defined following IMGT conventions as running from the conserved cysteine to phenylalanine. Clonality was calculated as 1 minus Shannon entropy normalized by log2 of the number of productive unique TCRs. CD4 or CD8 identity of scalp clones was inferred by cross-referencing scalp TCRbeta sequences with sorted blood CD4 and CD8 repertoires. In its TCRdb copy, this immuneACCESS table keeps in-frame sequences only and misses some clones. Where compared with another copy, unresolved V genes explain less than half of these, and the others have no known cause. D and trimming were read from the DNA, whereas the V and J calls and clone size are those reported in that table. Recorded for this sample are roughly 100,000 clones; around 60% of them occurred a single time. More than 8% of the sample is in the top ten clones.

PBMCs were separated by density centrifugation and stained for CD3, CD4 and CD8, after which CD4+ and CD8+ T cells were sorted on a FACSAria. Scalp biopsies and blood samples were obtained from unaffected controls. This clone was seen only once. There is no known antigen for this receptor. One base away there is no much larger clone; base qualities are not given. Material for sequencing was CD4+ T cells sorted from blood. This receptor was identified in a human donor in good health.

CDR3 sequence: CASSVVGDYTDTQYF. The DNA sequence is TGTGCCAGCAGCGTAGTGGGGGACTACACAGATACGCAGTATTTT. The chain uses TRBV9 and TRBJ2-3; 7 nucleotides in the junction match TRBD2. In the germline V gene, CDR1 corresponds to SGDLS and CDR2 to YYNGEE. The CDR3 holds 15 amino acids from the cysteine to the phenylalanine. Just the 45-base CDR3 DNA is kept, in frame starting at base 1. Germline trimming amounts to 0 bases on V and 2 bases on J, with 3 as the count of junction bases outside the gene matches.